This TCR beta chain was observed in a study of cytomegalovirus exposure and HLA in healthy donors. Overall study findings and caveats: Investigators reported over 150 TCR beta chains as tied to cytomegalovirus. For cytomegalovirus status, the classifier reportedly gave diagnoses with high specificity and sensitivity.

A word on this clone: Its antigen is not identified.

TCRdb keeps only in-frame clones here, not all; method: immunoSEQ multiplex PCR. The sample holds fewer than 130,000 clones, 88% seen once. CDR3 length: 17 residues. Trimming took 0 bases from V and 3 from J, leaving 18 bases between them. The V gene's germline CDR1 is SGHDT and CDR2 YYEEEE. The chain joins TRBV5-6 to TRBJ1-1, with D uncertain. The specimen was PBMCs. This receptor was identified in a woman aged 30 to 39 in good health and CMV-seropositive. The CDR3, as DNA: TGTGCCAGCAGCTTGGCCTGGCAGTCTTCGAAATACACTGAAGCTTTCTTT. The encoded protein is CASSLAWQSSKYTEAFF. Complete variable domain (other parts from reference TRBV5-6 and TRBJ1-1): DAGVTQSPTHLIKTRGQQVTLRCSPKSGHDTVSWYQQALGQGPQFIFQYYEEEERQRGNFPDRFSGHQFPNYSSELNVNALLLGDSALYLCASSLAWQSSKYTEAFFGQGTRLTVV.